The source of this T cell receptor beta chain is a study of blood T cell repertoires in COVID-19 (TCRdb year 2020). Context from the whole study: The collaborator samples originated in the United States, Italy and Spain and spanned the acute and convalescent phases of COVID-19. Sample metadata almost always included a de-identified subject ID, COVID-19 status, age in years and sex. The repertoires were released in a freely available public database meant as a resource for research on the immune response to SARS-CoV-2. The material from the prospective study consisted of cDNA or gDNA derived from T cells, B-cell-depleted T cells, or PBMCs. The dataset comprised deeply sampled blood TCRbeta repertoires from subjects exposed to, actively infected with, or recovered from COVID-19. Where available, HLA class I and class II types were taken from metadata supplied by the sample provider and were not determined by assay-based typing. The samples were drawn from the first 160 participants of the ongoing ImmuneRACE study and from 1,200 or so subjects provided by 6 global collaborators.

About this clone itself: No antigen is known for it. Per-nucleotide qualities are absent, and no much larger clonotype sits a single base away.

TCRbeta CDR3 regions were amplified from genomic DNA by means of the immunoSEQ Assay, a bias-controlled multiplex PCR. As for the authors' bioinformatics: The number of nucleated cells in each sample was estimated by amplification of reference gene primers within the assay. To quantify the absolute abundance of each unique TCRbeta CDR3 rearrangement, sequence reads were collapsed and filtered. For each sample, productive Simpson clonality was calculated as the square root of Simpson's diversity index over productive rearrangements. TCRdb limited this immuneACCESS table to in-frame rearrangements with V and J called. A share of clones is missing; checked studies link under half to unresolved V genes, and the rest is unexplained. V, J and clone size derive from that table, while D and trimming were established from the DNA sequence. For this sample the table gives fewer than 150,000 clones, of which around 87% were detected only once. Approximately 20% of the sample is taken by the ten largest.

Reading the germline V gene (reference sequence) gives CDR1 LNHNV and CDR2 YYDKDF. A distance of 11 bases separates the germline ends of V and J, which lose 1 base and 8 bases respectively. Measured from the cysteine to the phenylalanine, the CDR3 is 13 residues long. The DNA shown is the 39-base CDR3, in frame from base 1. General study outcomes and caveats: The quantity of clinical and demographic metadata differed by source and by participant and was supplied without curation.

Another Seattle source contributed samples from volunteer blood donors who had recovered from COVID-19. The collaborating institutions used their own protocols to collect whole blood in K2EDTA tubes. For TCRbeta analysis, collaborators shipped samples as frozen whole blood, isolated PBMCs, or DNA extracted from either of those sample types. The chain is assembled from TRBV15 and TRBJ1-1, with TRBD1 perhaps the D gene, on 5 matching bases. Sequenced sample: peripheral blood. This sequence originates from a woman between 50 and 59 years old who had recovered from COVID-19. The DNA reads TGTGCCACCAGCAGAGCAGGGATAGGAGAAGCTTTCTTT. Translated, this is CATSRAGIGEAFF. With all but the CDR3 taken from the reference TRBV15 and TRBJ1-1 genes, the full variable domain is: DAMVIQNPRYQVTQFGKPVTLSCSQTLNHNVMYWYQQKSSQAPKLLFHYYDKDFNNEADTPDNFQSRRPNTSFCFLDIRSPGLGDTAMYLCATSRAGIGEAFFGQGTRLTVV.